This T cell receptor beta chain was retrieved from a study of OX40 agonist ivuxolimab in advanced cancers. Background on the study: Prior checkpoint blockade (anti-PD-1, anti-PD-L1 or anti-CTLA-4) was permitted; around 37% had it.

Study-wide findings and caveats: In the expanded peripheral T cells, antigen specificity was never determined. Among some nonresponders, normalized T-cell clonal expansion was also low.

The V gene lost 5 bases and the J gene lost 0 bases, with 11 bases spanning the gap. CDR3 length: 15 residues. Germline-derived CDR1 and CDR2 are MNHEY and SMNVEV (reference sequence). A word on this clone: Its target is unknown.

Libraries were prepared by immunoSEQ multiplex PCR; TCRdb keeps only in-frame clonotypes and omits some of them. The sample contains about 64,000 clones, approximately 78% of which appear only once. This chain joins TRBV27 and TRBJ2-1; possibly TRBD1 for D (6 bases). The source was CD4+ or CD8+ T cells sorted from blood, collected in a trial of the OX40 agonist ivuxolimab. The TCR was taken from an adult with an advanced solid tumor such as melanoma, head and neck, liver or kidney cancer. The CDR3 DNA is TGTGCCAGCAGTACCGACAGGAGCTCCTACAATGAGCAGTTCTTC. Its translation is CASSTDRSSYNEQFF.